This T cell receptor (beta chain) is from a study of blood T cell repertoires in COVID-19. Study context: COVID-19 samples from acute and convalescent phases originated in the United States, Italy and Spain.

The table lists this clone with a few counts. Cohort allocation depended upon clinical history that participants reported. Deletions cut 3 bases from V and 0 bases from J, with 6 bases between. CDR1 is SGHRS, CDR2 YFSETQ, per germline. There are 14 residues in the CDR3. Measured with immunoSEQ multiplex PCR; TCRdb has only the in-frame clones, and not every one. The sample records approximately 300,000 clones, around 85% being singletons. The TCR comes from a woman aged 30 to 39 who had recovered from COVID-19. The specimen was PBMCs or T cells enriched from blood (not recorded which). The rearrangement links TRBV5-1 to TRBJ2-2; unclear D gene. This CDR3 reads CASSSLANTGELFF. The CDR3 region has the DNA TGCGCCAGCAGCTCTCTAGCGAACACCGGGGAGCTGTTTTTT.